This TCR beta chain was sequenced in a study of metastatic and nonmetastatic thyroid tumors. Study context: Repertoire comparisons spanned blood and tumor or nodule tissue from malignant and benign thyroid patients. General observations from the study: A significant increase in TCR beta diversity was reportedly seen in malignant thyroid tumors relative to benign nodules, in blood and tumor.

This CDR3 is built from 12 residues. Trimming pared 3 bases from V and 9 bases from J, leaving 10 bases between. Every patient was untreated before thyroid surgery. In the original analysis: In papillary thyroid cancer, a distant-metastasis classifier was built using CDR3 differences across clinicopathological groups. TCRdb re-analyzed the PCR reads through MiXCR. These V and J calls originate from TCRdb's pipeline instead of the authors' own analysis. The repertoire consists of fewer than 25,000 clones, with around 10% occurring once and the leading ten covering 6% to 8.5%. This clone was detected ten times or more. The antigen remains undetermined. This same CDR3 is encoded by further DNA sequences in the sample.

The sequence came from a female donor with papillary thyroid cancer or a benign thyroid nodule (not recorded which). Some clones in this sample may be carry-over from other donors' samples. The chain employs TRBV12-3 or TRBV12-4 and TRBJ2-3, with D unresolved. The sequenced material came from blood. Here the CDR3 reads CASSFLRSTQYF. Here the CDR3 DNA reads TGTGCCAGCAGTTTCCTTAGATCAACGCAGTATTTT.